A selection of T cell receptor beta chains follows, all from one sample in a study of shared clonotypes between healthy human individuals. The repertoire was sequenced with immunoSEQ multiplex PCR; TCRdb's copy has only in-frame clones and lacks some. The data contain 2 million or so clones, roughly 94% of them singletons. The sequenced sample was naive CD4+ T cells sorted from blood. The receptor set was obtained from a man aged 18 to 30 in good health. Each CDR3 is given with its conserved first and last residue. D genes are given only for firm matches. Clone size is given for some rows only: seen once, a few or many times, or a class if the clone is expanded.

>TRBV9|TRBJ2-3|TRBD1|.
CASSRQGATDTQYF
TGTGCCAGCAGTCGACAGGGGGCAACAGATACGCAGTATTTT
>TRBV5-1|TRBJ1-5|.|.
CASSLGTGNQPQHF
TGCGCCAGCAGCTTAGGAACAGGCAATCAGCCCCAGCATTTT
>TRBV7-2|TRBJ2-1|TRBD1|.
CASTPGQGSSNEQFF
TGTGCCAGCACCCCGGGACAGGGGTCGAGCAATGAGCAGTTCTTC
>TRBV15|TRBJ2-5|.|.
CATSRGEEAQYF
TGTGCCACCAGCAGAGGTGAGGAGGCCCAGTACTTC
>TRBV29-1|TRBJ2-5|TRBD2|.
CSADPPTSGGRETQYF
TGCAGCGCGGACCCCCCGACTAGCGGGGGAAGAGAGACCCAGTACTTC
>TRBV9|TRBJ2-3|TRBD2|.
CASSVTSGSLDTQYF
TGTGCCAGCAGCGTGACTAGCGGGAGTTTGGATACGCAGTATTTT
>TRBV10-3|TRBJ2-3|.|.
CAIMGSFPDTQYF
TGTGCCATCATGGGATCCTTTCCAGATACGCAGTATTTT
>TRBV4-1|TRBJ2-1|TRBD1|.
CASSRAQADRGNEQFF
TGCGCCAGCAGCCGGGCCCAGGCAGACAGGGGTAATGAGCAGTTCTTC
>TRBV6-5|TRBJ2-7|.|.
CASAQGVRAYF
TGTGCCAGCGCTCAGGGAGTCCGTGCGTACTTC
>TRBV28|TRBJ2-7|.|.
CASSSYIERSYEQYF
TGTGCCAGCAGTTCCTATATAGAGCGCTCCTACGAGCAGTACTTC
>TRBV6-5|TRBJ2-2|TRBD1|.
CASRSQGAGAGELFF
TGTGCCAGCAGGTCACAGGGGGCTGGTGCCGGGGAGCTGTTTTTT
>TRBV5-4|TRBJ1-4|.|once
CASSSNGGKLFF
TGTGCCAGCAGCTCAAACGGGGGAAAACTGTTTTTT
>TRBV9|TRBJ2-7|.|.
CASSVVASTIHEQYF
TGTGCCAGCAGCGTAGTCGCCAGTACGATCCACGAGCAGTACTTC
>TRBV6-4|TRBJ1-6|.|.
CASSDLGGPLHF
TGTGCCAGCAGTGACTTAGGGGGACCCCTCCACTTT
>TRBV5-6|TRBJ2-7|.|.
CASSRGWGYEQYF
TGTGCCAGCAGCCGCGGCTGGGGGTACGAGCAGTACTTC
>TRBV10-3|TRBJ2-7|.|.
CAISVRDGPYEQYF
TGTGCCATCAGTGTCCGGGACGGACCCTACGAGCAGTACTTC
>TRBV5-6|TRBJ2-7|.|.
CASSLVGVGRLEQYF
TGTGCCAGCAGCTTGGTAGGGGTGGGCCGTCTTGAGCAGTACTTC
>TRBV5-4|TRBJ2-5|TRBD2|.
CASSLGGSGQETQYF
TGTGCCAGCAGCTTGGGGGGTAGCGGGCAAGAGACCCAGTACTTC
>TRBV19|TRBJ1-5|.|.
CASSISGNSNQPQHF
TGTGCCAGTAGTATCTCAGGGAATAGCAATCAGCCCCAGCATTTT
>TRBV6-5|TRBJ2-7|TRBD1|.
CASSYRDRGYEQYF
TGTGCCAGCAGTTACAGAGACAGGGGTTACGAGCAGTACTTC
>TRBV6-6|TRBJ2-7|.|.
CASSYSISYGQYF
TGTGCCAGCAGTTACTCGATCTCGTACGGGCAGTACTTC
>TRBV5-5|TRBJ1-5|TRBD1|.
CASSFSGQADQPQHF
TGTGCCAGCAGCTTTTCCGGACAGGCTGATCAGCCCCAGCATTTT
>TRBV2|TRBJ2-2|.|.
CASAWGTGELFF
TGTGCCAGCGCTTGGGGGACCGGGGAGCTGTTTTTT
>TRBV6-5|TRBJ2-1|.|.
CASTSPNEQFF
TGTGCCAGCACCTCGCCCAATGAGCAGTTCTTC
>TRBV6-6|TRBJ2-3|.|.
CASSYGVKDTQYF
TGTGCCAGCAGTTACGGGGTCAAAGATACGCAGTATTTT